Below are 20 T cell receptor beta chains sequenced from a single sample in a study of T-cell memory formation after mild COVID-19. TCRdb redid the calling of the 5' RACE reads with MiXCR, one entry per CDR3 protein. The table records 300,000 to 400,000 distinct CDR3 sequences, around a fifth of them present only once. Material for sequencing was PBMCs or a T cell subset sorted from them (not recorded which). The source of these receptors is an adult woman who had mild COVID-19 (a few samples of this study predate the infection). Cell type and time point are not known.

This rearrangement joins TRBV29-1 to TRBJ2-1; unclear D gene. V dropped 6 bases and J dropped 7 bases, with 13 bases sitting between them. CDR1 and CDR2 from the germline V gene are SQVTM and ANQGSEA. CDR3 length: 12 residues. The chain's CDR3 is CSVQSTVNEQFF. CDR3 sequence (DNA): TGCAGCGTACAGTCGACGGTGAATGAGCAGTTCTTC.

This chain joins TRBV6-5 and TRBJ2-2; no clear D. V lost 6 bases and J 4 bases, leaving 9 bases between the germline ends. CDR1 and CDR2 (germline): MNHEY, SVGAGI. The CDR3 loop spans 13 amino acids. CDR3 coding DNA: TGTGCCAGCAGCCCGGCCCGCACCGGGGAGCTGTTTTTT. Its protein is CASSPARTGELFF.

This clonotype was detected ten times or more. The rearrangement links TRBV6-2 or TRBV6-3 to TRBJ1-2; 8 bases are shared with TRBD1. The CDR3 has 15 residues. Germline V gene lookup returns CDR1 MNHEY and CDR2 SVGEGT. V dropped 6 bases and J dropped 4; count of bases not matched to a gene: 10. CDR3 residues: CASSPERTGFYGYTF. The CDR3 DNA sequence: TGTGCCAGCAGCCCAGAACGGACAGGGTTCTATGGCTACACCTTC.

The chain recombines TRBV30 with TRBJ2-3; 7 bases match TRBD1. This CDR3 is 13 amino acids long. Germline V gene lookup returns CDR1 GTSNPN and CDR2 SVGIG (reference sequence). V lost 5 bases and J lost 0; bases outside the gene matches: 2. This CDR3 reads CAWYRGSTDTQYF. The DNA for the CDR3 is TGTGCCTGGTACAGGGGAAGCACAGATACGCAGTATTTT.

The sample holds a few counts of this clonotype. The chain employs TRBV20-1 and TRBJ1-1; 11 nucleotides match TRBD1. The germline V gene has CDR1 DFQATT and CDR2 SNEGSKA (reference sequence). CDR3 size: 16 residues. V shed 6 bases and J 0 bases; nucleotides not matched to a gene: 9. In nucleotides, the CDR3 is TGCAGTGCCGTGGACAGGGGGCCAAAAATGAACACTGAAGCTTTCTTT. Protein product: CSAVDRGPKMNTEAFF.

This clonotype was detected a few times. V is TRBV27 and J is TRBJ2-7; D may be TRBD1 (6 bases). Per germline, CDR1 MNHEY and CDR2 SMNVEV (reference sequence). The CDR3 spans 12 residues. V was cut by 2 bases and J by 6 bases, with 8 bases left in between. The chain's CDR3 is CASSLVQGEQYF. Here the CDR3 DNA reads TGTGCCAGCAGTTTAGTACAGGGCGAGCAGTACTTC.

The table lists this clonotype with a count of one. This chain uses TRBV24-1 with TRBJ2-3; 8 nucleotides line up with TRBD1. The CDR3 sequence is 17 residues long. Germline CDR1 KGHDR, CDR2 SFDVKD. V gave up 3 bases and J gave up 0 bases; unmatched junction bases: 7. The CDR3 reads CATSDPGTGSSTDTQYF. The DNA for the CDR3 is TGTGCCACCAGTGATCCCGGGACAGGTAGTAGCACAGATACGCAGTATTTT.

In this sample, this clonotype turned up many times. V and J are TRBV5-1 and TRBJ1-2, with D unresolved. This CDR3 has 13 residues. Germline V gene lookup returns CDR1 SGHRS and CDR2 YFSETQ. V was trimmed by 2 bases and J by 6 bases, leaving 11 bases between them. CDR3 in amino acids: CASSFGEFDGYTF. CDR3 sequence (DNA): TGCGCCAGCAGCTTCGGGGAATTCGATGGCTACACCTTC.

This clonotype appeared a few times. V and J are TRBV15 and TRBJ2-7; D remains unclear. The CDR3 sequence is 14 residues long. CDR1 and CDR2 from the germline V gene are LNHNV and YYDKDF (reference sequence). Trimming removed 4 bases at V and 4 bases at J, with 14 bases between. CDR3 DNA sequence: TGTGCCACCAGCATGGCTCTCTCGGATTACGAGCAGTACTTC. This gives the protein CATSMALSDYEQYF.

The chain uses TRBV7-8 and TRBJ1-5, with TRBD1 as a possible D gene (6 bases). CDR3 size: 16 residues. Trimming took 1 base from V and 0 from J, leaving 10 bases between them. Germline assignment: CDR1 SGHVS and CDR2 FQNEAQ. The CDR3 loop is CASSLVGQRSNQPQHF. The DNA for the CDR3 is TGTGCCAGCAGCTTAGTTGGACAGCGTAGCAATCAGCCCCAGCATTTT. Combining the CDR3 with reference TRBV7-8 and TRBJ1-5 gives the whole variable domain GAGVSQSPRYKVAKRGQDVALRCDPISGHVSLFWYQQALGQGPEFLTYFQNEAQLDKSGLPSDRFFAERPEGSVSTLKIQRTQQEDSAVYLCASSLVGQRSNQPQHFGDGTRLSIL.

This clonotype was counted between two and nine times. The V gene is TRBV7-9, the J gene TRBJ2-2; D remains unclear. The germline CDR1 and CDR2 sequences are SEHNR and FQNEAQ (reference sequence). The CDR3 extends over 15 amino acids. V was clipped by 1 base and J by 0 bases, with 6 bases between them. The CDR3 spells CASSLGDTNTGELFF. CDR3 coding DNA: TGTGCCAGCAGCTTAGGAGACACGAACACCGGGGAGCTGTTTTTT.

The V call is TRBV29-1, the J call TRBJ1-3; D might be TRBD1 (6 bases). V gave up 2 bases and J gave up 2 bases, with 13 bases separating them. Germline V CDR1 and CDR2: SQVTM, ANQGSEA. CDR3 length equals 15 residues. CDR3 sequence: CSVEPQAGAGNTIYF. The DNA for the CDR3 is TGCAGCGTTGAACCCCAGGCAGGGGCTGGAAACACCATATATTTT.

The V call is TRBV15, the J call TRBJ2-7, with D unresolved. The CDR3 totals 11 residues. CDR1 is LNHNV, CDR2 YYDKDF, per germline (reference sequence). V dropped 9 bases and J dropped 5 bases, with 11 bases sitting between them. The CDR3 DNA follows: TGTGCCACGTCGGGCTTCGACGAGCAGTACTTC. This codes for CATSGFDEQYF.

The chain has TRBV12-3 or TRBV12-4 and TRBJ2-2; the match to TRBD2 covers 9 bases. The J segment lost 8 bases and the V segment lost 6 bases, leaving 13 bases of the junction unmatched. The CDR3 is 16 amino acids. CDR3 region: CASSAGLAGLLGELFF. The CDR3 nucleotides read TGTGCCAGCAGCGCCGGGCTAGCGGGACTCTTGGGGGAGCTGTTTTTT.

The V call is TRBV7-2, the J call TRBJ1-1; 7 bases fit TRBD1. Germline CDR1 SGHTA, CDR2 FQGNSA. CDR3 length equals 13 residues. V shed 4 bases, J shed 4 bases, and the junction held 3 bases outside the gene matches. In DNA form, the CDR3 reads TGTGCCAGCAGCTCTCACAGGGGCACTGAAGCTTTCTTT. Its translation: CASSSHRGTEAFF.

This clonotype has just a few counts. The CDR3 is CASSSRDIDFYEQYF. In DNA form, the CDR3 reads TGTGCCAGCAGCAGCCGGGACATTGACTTCTACGAGCAGTACTTC. V gene TRBV5-5 combines with J gene TRBJ2-7; D is perhaps TRBD1 (6 bases). V gave up 4 bases and J gave up 3 bases, with 17 bases separating them. Germline lookup yields CDR1 SGHKS and CDR2 YYEKEE (reference sequence). The CDR3 is 15 residues long.

The chain couples TRBV5-8 to TRBJ2-2; no clear D gene. The germline CDR1 and CDR2 sequences are SGHTS and YDEGEE. V lost 0 bases, J lost 2 bases, and 8 bases lay in between. The CDR3 contains 15 residues. The CDR3 reads CASSLVDGNTGELFF. CDR3 nucleotides: TGTGCCAGCAGCTTGGTTGACGGAAACACCGGGGAGCTGTTTTTT.

This chain joins TRBV5-1 and TRBJ2-2, with 7 nucleotides matching TRBD1. Germline CDR1 and CDR2: SGHRS and YFSETQ. This CDR3 is built from 16 residues. Unmatched junction bases numbered 8, after V lost 4 bases and J lost 2 bases. The DNA for the CDR3 is TGCGCCAGCAGCCCCCAGAACAGGGGAAACACCGGGGAGCTGTTTTTT. Its translation: CASSPQNRGNTGELFF. The full variable domain, in which reference TRBV5-1 and TRBJ2-2 provide the parts outside the CDR3, is KAGVTQTPRYLIKTRGQQVTLSCSPISGHRSVSWYQQTPGQGLQFLFEYFSETQRNKGNFPGRFSGRQFSNSRSEMNVSTLELGDSALYLCASSPQNRGNTGELFFGEGSRLTVL.

This clonotype came up a few times. The chain recombines TRBV15 with TRBJ2-3; TRBD1 aligns across 8 bases. Germline lookup yields CDR1 LNHNV and CDR2 YYDKDF (reference sequence). V dropped 1 base and J dropped 14; count of bases not matched to a gene: 8. This CDR3 contains 13 residues. The CDR3 region has the DNA TGTGCCACCAGCAGAGTTTCAGGACAGGGATTGTATTTT. Translation: CATSRVSGQGLYF.

The V call is TRBV6-1, the J call TRBJ1-5; the match to TRBD1 covers 8 bases. Germline-derived CDR1 and CDR2 are MNHNS and SASEGT. The CDR3 covers 14 residues. Losses at the gene ends were 6 bases for V and 6 bases for J; bases not matched to a gene: 7. The CDR3 reads CASSPGTGTQPQHF. CDR3 nucleotides: TGTGCCAGCAGCCCCGGGACAGGAACTCAGCCCCAGCATTTT.